This TCR beta chain was sequenced for a study of blood T cell repertoires in COVID-19. Clones were read by immunoSEQ multiplex PCR, and TCRdb kept only the in-frame ones, dropping some. The sample comprises under 150,000 clones, approximately 84% of which are singletons, and about 18% rests with the top ten. From germline, CDR1 is SGHTA and CDR2 FQGNSA. This CDR3 is 16 amino acids long. The junction had 2 bases not matched to a gene; V was cut back by 0 bases and J by 2 bases. The chain employs TRBV7-2 and TRBJ2-2, with 8 bases matching TRBD1. The receptor's source is a woman of 80 years or more with acute or convalescent COVID-19. Input material: peripheral blood. The CDR3 loop is CASSLAGQENTGELFF. Here the CDR3 DNA reads TGTGCCAGCAGCTTAGCGGGACAGGAAAACACCGGGGAGCTGTTTTTT.